These 29 T cell receptor beta chains were all obtained from the same sample, sequenced in a study of beta chain features in type 1 diabetes. General study findings and limits: There was a moderate but significant shortening of TCRB CDR3s in all four CD4+ subsets of Type 1 diabetes patients.

These TCRs are of unknown antigen specificity. TCRB transcripts that were expressed got sequenced, as all of the isolated RNA had been reverse transcribed. Sequenced by immunoSEQ multiplex PCR; TCRdb stores in-frame clones only, minus some. The sample shows hundreds of thousands of clones, 10% to 15% of them seen only once. Sequencing was carried out using naive CD4+ T cells from blood. The receptors come from a man aged 18 to 29 with type 1 diabetes.

This clone showed up just a few times. The rearrangement joins TRBV18 to TRBJ1-5; D gene uncertain. The CDR3 consists of 13 residues. V dropped 4 bases and J dropped 9 bases, with 13 bases sitting between them. Per germline, CDR1 KGHSH and CDR2 LQKENI. CDR3 loop: CASSRGKHLPQHF. CDR3 in DNA: TGTGCCAGCTCACGAGGAAAACATCTGCCCCAGCATTTT.

This clone appeared a few times. V and J are TRBV30 and TRBJ1-6; D is ambiguous. CDR1 and CDR2 (germline): GTSNPN, SVGIG (reference sequence). The CDR3 covers 14 residues. V gave up 6 bases and J gave up 0 bases, with 9 bases separating them. The CDR3, as DNA: TGTGCCTGTGGCAGAGCCTCCTATAATTCACCCCTCCACTTT. Its protein product is CACGRASYNSPLHF.

V gene TRBV19 combines with J gene TRBJ2-7; 7 bases match TRBD1. CDR3 length: 16 residues. Germline V CDR1 and CDR2: LNHDA, SQIVND (reference sequence). V was pared by 6 bases and J by 0 bases, with 11 bases of the junction left unmatched. CDR3 coding DNA: TGTGCCAGTAGCCGAAACCGGGACAGCCACTCCTACGAGCAGTACTTC. Translating it yields CASSRNRDSHSYEQYF.

J is TRBJ1-6 and V is TRBV5-4, with D maybe TRBD1 (5 bases). The CDR3 runs 15 residues. CDR1 and CDR2 (germline): SGHNT, YYREEE (reference sequence). The V end lost 1 base, the J end lost 8 bases, and 13 bases lay between the germline ends. The CDR3 bases are TGTGCCAGCAGCTTGAGGGGCAGGTTCGATTCACCCCTCCACTTT. Amino acids: CASSLRGRFDSPLHF. Full variable domain (missing parts from reference TRBV5-4 and TRBJ1-6): ETGVTQSPTHLIKTRGQQVTLRCSSQSGHNTVSWYQQALGQGPQFIFQYYREEENGRGNFPPRFSGLQFPNYSSELNVNALELDDSALYLCASSLRGRFDSPLHFGNGTRLTVT.

The V call is TRBV5-4, the J call TRBJ2-5, with D unclear. Germline V gene lookup returns CDR1 SGHNT and CDR2 YYREEE (reference sequence). This CDR3 contains 13 residues. Trimming removed 1 base at V and 2 bases at J, with 6 bases between. In nucleotides, the CDR3 is TGTGCCAGCAGCTTGCGAAATCAAGAGACCCAGTACTTC. This translates into CASSLRNQETQYF.

V and J are TRBV7-6 and TRBJ1-4; TRBD1 might be the D (5 bases). Looked up from germline, CDR1 is SGHVS and CDR2 is FNYEAQ. V lost 2 bases and J 0 bases, leaving 16 bases between the germline ends. The CDR3 has 18 residues. CDR3 coding DNA: TGTGCCAGCAGCTTAACAACAGGAAGGTATCCAACTAATGAAAAACTGTTTTTT. Translating gives CASSLTTGRYPTNEKLFF. Filled out from reference TRBV7-6 and TRBJ1-4, the complete variable domain reads GAGVSQSPRYKVTKRGQDVALRCDPISGHVSLYWYRQALGQGPEFLTYFNYEAQQDKSGLPNDRFSAERPEGSISTLTIQRTEQRDSAMYRCASSLTTGRYPTNEKLFFGSGTQLSVL.

The chain recombines TRBV6-5 with TRBJ1-6, with no clear D. This CDR3 is built from 16 residues. Trimming cost V 2 bases and J 6 bases, with 14 bases left between them. The germline V gene encodes CDR1 MNHEY and CDR2 SVGAGI. The CDR3 bases are TGTGCCAGCAGTTACACCCCGTTTCGGAGTAATTCACCCCTCCACTTT. Protein: CASSYTPFRSNSPLHF.

The J gene is TRBJ1-2, the V gene TRBV4-1; a possible D gene is TRBD1 (6 bases). In germline, CDR1 is MGHRA, CDR2 YSYEKL. The germline V and J ends were trimmed by 0 bases and 4 bases, with 12 bases remaining between them. CDR3 size: 15 residues. The CDR3, as DNA: TGCGCCAGCAGCCAAGAGCAGGGGATTCCCTATGGCTACACCTTC. Translated, it gives CASSQEQGIPYGYTF.

This chain links TRBV6-1 with TRBJ2-3, with D unclear. The CDR3 extends over 14 amino acids. CDR1 and CDR2 (germline): MNHNS, SASEGT. Trimming removed 5 bases from V and 0 bases from J, with 9 bases in between. CDR3 loop: CASSLRLSTDTQYF. DNA for the CDR3: TGTGCCAGCAGTCTCCGTCTTAGCACAGATACGCAGTATTTT.

This clone was picked up a small number of times. This chain joins TRBV5-1 and TRBJ2-3, with D uncertain. The CDR3 covers 11 residues. Germline-derived CDR1 and CDR2 are SGHRS and YFSETQ. V lost 3 bases to trimming and J lost 4 bases, with 3 bases between them. CDR3 protein: CASSYADTQYF. The CDR3 DNA sequence: TGCGCCAGCAGCTACGCAGATACGCAGTATTTT. Filled out from reference TRBV5-1 and TRBJ2-3, the complete variable domain reads KAGVTQTPRYLIKTRGQQVTLSCSPISGHRSVSWYQQTPGQGLQFLFEYFSETQRNKGNFPGRFSGRQFSNSRSEMNVSTLELGDSALYLCASSYADTQYFGPGTRLTVL.

The chain recombines TRBV7-9 with TRBJ1-5; no firm D call. This CDR3 has 15 residues. From germline, CDR1 is SEHNR and CDR2 FQNEAQ (reference sequence). Trimming stripped 4 bases from V and 4 bases from J, with 14 bases between. The CDR3 DNA follows: TGTGCCAGCAGCTCCGAGCGGATTGGGAATCAGCCCCAGCATTTT. It yields the protein CASSSERIGNQPQHF.

This clone was counted only a few times. The V gene is TRBV14, the J gene TRBJ2-1; 8 bases match TRBD1. The CDR3 has 14 residues. The junction had 9 bases not matched to a gene; V was cut back by 5 bases and J by 9 bases. Germline loops: CDR1 SGHDN, CDR2 FVKESK. The chain's CDR3 is CASSTRTGWSEQFF. The CDR3 DNA reads as TGTGCCAGCAGCACTCGGACAGGGTGGTCTGAGCAGTTCTTC. Full variable domain (missing parts from reference TRBV14 and TRBJ2-1): EAGVTQFPSHSVIEKGQTVTLRCDPISGHDNLYWYRRVMGKEIKFLLHFVKESKQDESGMPNNRFLAERTGGTYSTLKVQPAELEDSGVYFCASSTRTGWSEQFFGPGTRLTVL.

A word on this clone: Distinct nucleotide sequences in the sample also encode this CDR3. This chain joins TRBV6-6 and TRBJ2-7; D is unresolved. The V gene's germline CDR1 is MNHNY and CDR2 SVGAGI (reference sequence). The V end was cut by 2 bases, the J end by 0 bases, with 8 bases between. The length of the CDR3 is 14 residues. CDR3 loop: CASSYGERSYEQYF. The CDR3 DNA reads TGTGCCAGCAGTTACGGCGAACGCTCCTACGAGCAGTACTTC.

The J gene is TRBJ2-3, the V gene TRBV7-9; D is unclear. V was shortened by 3 bases and J by 4 bases, with 17 bases between the two germline ends. The CDR3 is made up of 16 amino acids. Germline assignment: CDR1 SEHNR and CDR2 FQNEAQ (reference sequence). The CDR3 loop is CASSFEALERPDTQYF. CDR3 in DNA: TGTGCCAGCAGCTTTGAGGCGCTAGAAAGGCCAGATACGCAGTATTTT.

This chain links TRBV7-2 with TRBJ1-1; D gene uncertain. The CDR3 runs 11 residues. Germline CDR1 and CDR2: SGHTA and FQGNSA. With 5 bases removed from V and 4 bases from J, the gap between germline ends came to 5 bases. CDR3 nucleotide sequence: TGTGCCAGCAGCCCCCGCACTGAAGCTTTCTTT. Protein: CASSPRTEAFF.

The genes are TRBV25-1 and TRBJ1-6; 7 bases are a match to TRBD1. Germline CDR1 MGHDK, CDR2 SYGVNS. This CDR3 is built from 15 residues. Germline trimming cut 1 base from V and 5 bases from J; bases unmatched to any gene: 2. The CDR3: CASSELTGNNSPLHF. In nucleotides, the CDR3 is TGTGCCAGCAGTGAATTGACAGGGAATAATTCACCCCTCCACTTT. Based on the CDR3 plus reference TRBV25-1 and TRBJ1-6, the full variable domain is EADIYQTPRYLVIGTGKKITLECSQTMGHDKMYWYQQDPGMELHLIHYSYGVNSTEKGDLSSESTVSRIRTEHFPLTLESARPSHTSQYLCASSELTGNNSPLHFGNGTRLTVT.

This clone was observed a few times. The chain carries TRBV7-8 and TRBJ1-5, with unresolved D. Germline CDR1 is SGHVS and CDR2 is FQNEAQ. Trimming removed 2 bases at V and 6 bases at J, with 11 bases between. CDR3 size: 14 residues. The CDR3, as DNA: TGTGCCAGCAGCTTATATATTTCGGTTCAGCCCCAGCATTTT. It codes for CASSLYISVQPQHF.

The J gene is TRBJ1-6, the V gene TRBV6-1; tentative D call: TRBD1 (5 bases). V lost 2 bases and J 12 bases, leaving 17 bases between the germline ends. This CDR3 is 15 amino acids long. The V gene's germline CDR1 is MNHNS and CDR2 SASEGT. The CDR3 DNA reads as TGTGCCAGCAGTGAACTCGACGACAGTGTCGGACCCCTCCACTTT. The encoded protein is CASSELDDSVGPLHF.

V gene TRBV4-2 combines with J gene TRBJ2-7, with D perhaps assigned TRBD1 or TRBD2 (5 bases each). CDR3 size: 16 residues. Trimming removed 0 bases from V and 1 base from J, with 13 bases in between. The germline V gene has CDR1 LGHNA and CDR2 YNFKEQ. The CDR3 coding sequence is TGTGCCAGCAGCCAAGAGGGGACGGACTCTTCCTACGAGCAGTACTTC. Encoded protein: CASSQEGTDSSYEQYF.

This clone was found once. The V call is TRBV11-2, the J call TRBJ2-7; TRBD1 aligns across 8 bases. The junction had 6 bases not matched to a gene; V was cut back by 3 bases and J by 5 bases. The V gene's germline CDR1 is SGHAT and CDR2 FQNNGV. The CDR3 spans 14 residues. In nucleotides, the CDR3 is TGTGCCAGCAGCTTTAAACAACAGGGGGACGAGCAGTACTTC. Protein sequence: CASSFKQQGDEQYF.

The rearrangement links TRBV7-6 to TRBJ2-5; D tentatively fits TRBD1 or TRBD2 (6 bases each). CDR3 length equals 15 residues. Per germline, CDR1 SGHVS and CDR2 FNYEAQ. Trimming took off 5 bases at V and 5 bases at J, with 18 bases between the two ends. Here the CDR3 DNA reads TGTGCCAGCAGCCCGGGCCCGGGGGCGAGGGAGACCCAGTACTTC. The encoded protein is CASSPGPGARETQYF.

This clone was seen at least ten times. V is TRBV14 and J is TRBJ2-7; tentatively, D is TRBD1 (6 bases). The V and J ends lost 0 bases and 7 bases respectively, with 16 bases between them. Germline V lookup: CDR1 SGHDN, CDR2 FVKESK. The CDR3 contains 15 residues. The CDR3 loop reads CASSQDWQGYREQYF. The CDR3 nucleotides are TGTGCCAGCAGCCAAGACTGGCAGGGGTATCGGGAGCAGTACTTC. The full variable domain, with the rest looked up from reference TRBV14 and TRBJ2-7, is EAGVTQFPSHSVIEKGQTVTLRCDPISGHDNLYWYRRVMGKEIKFLLHFVKESKQDESGMPNNRFLAERTGGTYSTLKVQPAELEDSGVYFCASSQDWQGYREQYFGPGTRLTVT.

V is TRBV30 and J is TRBJ2-1; D is perhaps TRBD1 or TRBD2 (5 bases each). This CDR3 has 14 residues. Trimming removed 1 base from V and 0 bases from J, with 7 bases in between. CDR1 is GTSNPN, CDR2 SVGIG, per germline (reference sequence). Here the CDR3 DNA reads TGTGCCTGGAGTGCAGGGAGCTCCTACAATGAGCAGTTCTTC. Its translation: CAWSAGSSYNEQFF.

This clone was picked up a small number of times. The chain couples TRBV29-1 to TRBJ2-5, with D possibly matching TRBD2 (6 bases). V was shortened by 8 bases and J by 5 bases, with 21 bases between the two germline ends. Per germline, CDR1 SQVTM and CDR2 ANQGSEA. CDR3 size: 14 residues. The CDR3 DNA sequence: TGCAGCTATCCATCGGGACGTCGGGGGGAGACCCAGTACTTC. It yields the protein CSYPSGRRGETQYF.

The rearrangement joins TRBV2 to TRBJ2-1; D remains ambiguous. The CDR3 runs to 12 residues. Trimming cost V 3 bases and J 9 bases, with 9 bases left between them. In germline, CDR1 is SNHLY, CDR2 FYNNEI. The CDR3 reads CASSDQHPEQFF. The CDR3 bases are TGTGCCAGCAGTGACCAGCATCCTGAGCAGTTCTTC.

The chain recombines TRBV2 with TRBJ1-2; D is unclear. V was cut by 3 bases and J by 3 bases, with 8 bases left in between. This CDR3 contains 13 residues. Germline CDR1 and CDR2: SNHLY and FYNNEI. The CDR3 bases are TGTGCCAGCAGTGAGGCCAGCTACTATGGCTACACCTTC. As protein: CASSEASYYGYTF.

A few counts support this clone. This chain uses TRBV18 with TRBJ2-7; 8 bases align to TRBD2. Germline lookup yields CDR1 KGHSH and CDR2 LQKENI. Germline trimming cut 5 bases from V and 5 bases from J; bases unmatched to any gene: 11. The CDR3 consists of 15 residues. Here the CDR3 DNA reads TGTGCCAGCTCAGCATCTACCGGGGGGGCCAACGAGCAGTACTTC. As protein: CASSASTGGANEQYF.

The rearrangement uses TRBV7-3 and TRBJ2-3; the D gene is possibly TRBD2 (5 bases). CDR1 and CDR2 from the germline V gene are SGHTA and FQGTGA. Trimming left V 5 bases short and J 2 bases short, with 14 bases between. This CDR3 region has 15 residues. The CDR3 region has the DNA TGTGCCAGCAGCAGAAGCGGTTCTCTCACAGATACGCAGTATTTT. This sequence encodes CASSRSGSLTDTQYF.

The chain has TRBV18 and TRBJ1-5; perhaps TRBD1 as D (5 bases). V was pared by 6 bases and J by 1 base, with 7 bases between. Germline CDR1 KGHSH, CDR2 LQKENI. This CDR3 has 13 amino acids. The CDR3 sequence is CASSKGSNQPQHF. In DNA form, the CDR3 reads TGTGCCAGCTCGAAGGGGAGCAATCAGCCCCAGCATTTT.